Listed below are T cell receptor beta chains from one sample, sequenced in a study of TIL therapy for anti-PD-1-resistant metastatic lung cancer. Data came from immunoSEQ multiplex PCR; TCRdb stores just in-frame clones and leaves some out. The sample has more than 20,000 clones, around 76% seen once. Sequencing was performed on blood, taken at baseline. These receptors all come from a person between 25 and 80 years old with non-small cell lung cancer. The CDR3 runs from the conserved cysteine through the conserved F or W. The D gene is left open where the match is weak. Rows give clone size only sometimes, using once, few, many, or a class for an expanded clone.

>TRBV7-9|NA|TRBJ2-6|NA
CASSLGVYRQSRANVLTF
TGTGCCAGCAGCCTAGGGGTATACCGACAAAGTCGGGCCAACGTCCTGACTTTC
>TRBV6-1|TRBD1|TRBJ2-7|NA
CASRTGAGGTEQYF
TGTGCCAGCAGGACCGGCGCAGGGGGTACCGAGCAGTACTTC
>TRBV2|NA|TRBJ1-2|NA
CASSEIWYGYTF
TGTGCCAGCAGTGAAATCTGGTACGGCTACACCTTC
>TRBV5-6|NA|TRBJ2-4|NA
CASSSQQGGKNIQYF
TGTGCCAGCAGCTCCCAACAGGGTGGCAAAAACATTCAGTACTTC
>TRBV5-6|TRBD2|TRBJ2-1|few
CASSVVGGRTHNEQFF
TGTGCCAGCAGCGTGGTCGGCGGGAGGACCCACAATGAGCAGTTCTTC
>TRBV11-3|TRBD2|TRBJ2-7|NA
CASSRSGLAGDYEQYF
TGTGCCAGCAGCCGATCCGGACTAGCGGGGGACTACGAGCAGTACTTC
>TRBV11-2|TRBD2|TRBJ2-1|NA
CASSYRTSGRALEQFF
TGTGCCAGCAGCTATCGGACTAGCGGGAGGGCCCTAGAGCAGTTCTTC
>TRBV30|TRBD2|TRBJ2-1|NA
CAWSARGRAFGEQFF
TGTGCCTGGAGTGCTCGCGGGAGGGCCTTTGGTGAGCAGTTCTTC
>TRBV6-1|NA|TRBJ2-5|NA
CASSYVGTQYF
TGTGCCAGCAGTTACGTGGGGACCCAGTACTTC
>TRBV19|NA|TRBJ1-1|NA
CASSERGGRHTEAFF
TGTGCCAGTAGTGAAAGAGGGGGGCGCCACACTGAAGCTTTCTTT
>TRBV4-1|NA|TRBJ1-1|NA
CASSQVRGGLGTNTEAFF
TGCGCCAGCAGCCAAGTAAGAGGGGGATTGGGGACGAACACTGAAGCTTTCTTT
>TRBV6-1|NA|TRBJ1-5|NA
CASSEGAGYSNQPQHF
TGTGCCAGCAGTGAAGGGGCGGGGTATAGCAATCAGCCCCAGCATTTT
>TRBV5-6|TRBD1|TRBJ1-1|NA
CASSWTGRGTNTEAFF
TGTGCCAGCAGCTGGACAGGGAGGGGTACGAACACTGAAGCTTTCTTT
>TRBV5-1|TRBD1|TRBJ2-2|NA
CASSFFLSGQASTGELFF
TGCGCCAGCAGCTTTTTCCTCTCAGGACAGGCTTCCACCGGGGAGCTGTTTTTT
>TRBV28|TRBD1|TRBJ1-4|NA
CASSWDRVQAEKLFF
TGTGCCAGCAGTTGGGACAGGGTGCAGGCTGAAAAACTGTTTTTT
>TRBV27|NA|TRBJ2-7|NA
CASRLSASGYEQYF
TGTGCCAGCAGGCTTAGTGCTTCAGGTTACGAGCAGTACTTC
>TRBV5-1|NA|TRBJ2-5|NA
CARVTSQGRGPLQACQETQYF
TGCGCCAGAGTGACATCGCAGGGGAGAGGGCCACTGCAAGCGTGCCAAGAGACCCAGTACTTC
>TRBV27|NA|TRBJ1-5|NA
CASRVSYSNQPQHF
TGTGCCAGCAGGGTCTCGTATAGCAATCAGCCCCAGCATTTT
>TRBV5-6|NA|TRBJ2-2|few
CASSWLGRTPNTGELFF
TGTGCCAGCAGCTGGTTGGGGCGGACACCGAACACCGGGGAGCTGTTTTTT
>TRBV2|TRBD2|TRBJ2-7|NA
CASSALAGPYEQYF
TGTGCCAGCAGTGCCCTAGCGGGACCGTACGAGCAGTACTTC
>TRBV9|NA|TRBJ2-7|NA
CASSVSQGAYEQYF
TGTGCCAGCAGCGTATCCCAGGGAGCCTACGAGCAGTACTTC
>TRBV5-1|TRBD1|TRBJ2-2|once
CASTEGTGLTGELFF
TGCGCCAGCACCGAAGGGACAGGGTTGACCGGGGAGCTGTTTTTT
>TRBV19|NA|TRBJ2-1|NA
CASSSGTHYNEQFF
TGTGCCAGTAGTAGCGGGACCCACTACAATGAGCAGTTCTTC
>TRBV4-1|NA|TRBJ1-6|few
CASSQDLGGYGSPLHF
TGCGCCAGCAGCCAAGACCTTGGGGGGTACGGCTCACCCCTCCACTTT
>TRBV2|TRBD1|TRBJ1-5|NA
CASSRDRSRNQPQHF
TGTGCCAGCAGTAGGGACAGGTCTCGCAATCAGCCCCAGCATTTT
>TRBV4-3|TRBD1|TRBJ2-2|NA
CASSQASRGSGELFF
TGCGCCAGCAGCCAAGCGAGCAGGGGGTCCGGGGAGCTGTTTTTT
>TRBV18|TRBD2|TRBJ2-5|few
CASSPVSGYAETQYF
TGTGCCAGCTCACCAGTTAGCGGGTACGCAGAGACCCAGTACTTC
>TRBV28|TRBD1|TRBJ2-7|NA
CASSPGTGPYEQYF
TGTGCCAGCAGTCCCGGGACAGGGCCCTACGAGCAGTACTTC
>TRBV5-1|TRBD1|TRBJ1-2|NA
CASSFTTGINYGYTF
TGCGCCAGCAGCTTTACGACAGGGATCAACTATGGCTACACCTTC
>TRBV7-2|NA|TRBJ2-7|few
CASARPPYEQYF
TGTGCCAGCGCCAGACCCCCCTACGAGCAGTACTTC
>TRBV6-1|NA|TRBJ1-1|NA
CACSKAWNTEAFF
TGTGCCTGCAGTAAGGCGTGGAACACTGAAGCTTTCTTT
>TRBV29-1|TRBD2|TRBJ2-1|few
CSVEGLAGAPNEQFF
TGCAGCGTTGAAGGCCTAGCGGGAGCTCCCAATGAGCAGTTCTTC
>TRBV10-3|TRBD1|TRBJ1-5|NA
CAISEYGTGANQPQHF
TGTGCCATCAGTGAGTATGGGACAGGAGCCAATCAGCCCCAGCATTTT
>TRBV5-4|NA|TRBJ2-3|NA
CASSLGPTDTQYF
TGTGCCAGCAGCTTGGGTCCCACAGATACGCAGTATTTT
>TRBV15|TRBD2|TRBJ2-3|NA
CATSFREGPRATDTQYF
TGTGCCACCAGCTTCCGGGAGGGCCCCCGTGCGACAGATACGCAGTATTTT
>TRBV10-2|TRBD1|TRBJ1-2|NA
CASSEDREGGYTF
TGCGCCAGCAGTGAGGACAGGGAGGGTGGCTACACCTTC
>TRBV5-1|NA|TRBJ1-2|NA
CASSFGAILTF
TGCGCCAGCAGCTTTGGAGCCATTCTTACCTTC
>TRBV5-4|TRBD1|TRBJ1-1|few
CASSSDRVITEAFF
TGTGCCAGCAGCTCGGACAGGGTTATCACTGAAGCTTTCTTT
>TRBV6-6|NA|TRBJ2-7|few
CASVSRDSSSYEQYF
TGTGCCAGCGTTTCCCGGGACTCGAGCTCCTACGAGCAGTACTTC